This record looks at one T cell receptor (beta chain) sequence and its context. This record belongs to a study of blood T cell repertoires in COVID-19. Produced via immunoSEQ multiplex PCR; TCRdb's table is partial and in-frame only. The table includes some 290,000 clones, approximately 81% detected once. This CDR3 is built from 13 residues. In germline, CDR1 is SGHNT, CDR2 YYREEE (reference sequence). Trimming removed 4 bases at V and 4 bases at J, with 10 bases between. The sequenced sample was peripheral blood. This receptor was obtained from a woman in her sixties or seventies with active or convalescent COVID-19. The chain combines TRBV5-4 with TRBJ2-3; TRBD2 is a possible D gene (6 bases). The CDR3 protein is CASSTPSADTQYF. The CDR3 region has the DNA TGTGCCAGCAGCACTCCTAGCGCAGATACGCAGTATTTT.